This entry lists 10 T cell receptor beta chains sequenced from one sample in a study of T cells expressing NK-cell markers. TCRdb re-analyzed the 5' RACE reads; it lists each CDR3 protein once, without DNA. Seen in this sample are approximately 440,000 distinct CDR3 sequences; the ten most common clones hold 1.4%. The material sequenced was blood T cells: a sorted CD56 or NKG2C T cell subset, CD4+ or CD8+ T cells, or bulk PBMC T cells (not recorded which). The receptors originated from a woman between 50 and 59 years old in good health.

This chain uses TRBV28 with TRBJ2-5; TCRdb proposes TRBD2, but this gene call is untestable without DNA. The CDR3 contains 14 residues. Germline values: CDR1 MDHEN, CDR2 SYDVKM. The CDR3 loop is CASYEAGKQETQYF. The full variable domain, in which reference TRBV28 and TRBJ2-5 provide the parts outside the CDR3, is DVKVTQSSRYLVKRTGEKVFLECVQDMDHENMFWYRQDPGLGLRLIYFSYDVKMKEKGDIPEGYSVSREKKERFSLILESASTNQTSMYLCASYEAGKQETQYFGPGTRLLVL.

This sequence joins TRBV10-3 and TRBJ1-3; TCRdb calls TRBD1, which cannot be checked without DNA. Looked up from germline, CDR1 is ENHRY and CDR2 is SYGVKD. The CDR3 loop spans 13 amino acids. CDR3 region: CAIGTATGNTIYF.

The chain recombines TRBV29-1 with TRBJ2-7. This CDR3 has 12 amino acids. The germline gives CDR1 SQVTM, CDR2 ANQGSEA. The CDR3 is CSAGQSPYEQYF.

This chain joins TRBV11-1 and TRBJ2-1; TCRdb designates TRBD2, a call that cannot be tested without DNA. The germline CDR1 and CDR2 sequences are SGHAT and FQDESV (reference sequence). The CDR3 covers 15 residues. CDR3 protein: CASSPPWVGNNEQFF.

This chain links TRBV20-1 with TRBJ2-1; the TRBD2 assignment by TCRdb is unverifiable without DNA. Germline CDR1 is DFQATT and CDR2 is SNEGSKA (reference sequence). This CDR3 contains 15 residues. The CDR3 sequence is CSALGPTAGVDEQFF.

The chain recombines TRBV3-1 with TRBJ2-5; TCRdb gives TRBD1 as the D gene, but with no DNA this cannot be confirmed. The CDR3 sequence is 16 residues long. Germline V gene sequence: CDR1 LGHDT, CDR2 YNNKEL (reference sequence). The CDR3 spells CASSRRLDRGRETQYF.

The CDR3 loop reads CASSDMGGGVEQETQYF. The chain combines TRBV6-1 with TRBJ2-5; TCRdb calls TRBD2, which cannot be checked without DNA. The CDR3 runs 17 residues. Germline V gene lookup returns CDR1 MNHNS and CDR2 SASEGT.

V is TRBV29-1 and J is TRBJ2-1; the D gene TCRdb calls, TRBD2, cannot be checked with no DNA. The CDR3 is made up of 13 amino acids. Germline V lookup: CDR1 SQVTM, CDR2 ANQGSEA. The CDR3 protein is CSVDRRVAGEQFF.

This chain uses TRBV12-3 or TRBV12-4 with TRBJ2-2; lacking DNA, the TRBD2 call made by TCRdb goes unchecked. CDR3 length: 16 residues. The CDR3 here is CASSLRTTGGLRELFF.

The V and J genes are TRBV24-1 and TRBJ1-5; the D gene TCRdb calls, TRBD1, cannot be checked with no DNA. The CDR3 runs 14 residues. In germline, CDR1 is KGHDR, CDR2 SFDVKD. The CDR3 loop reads CATSEVGPDQPQHF.